Sequencing of this T cell receptor beta chain was carried out in a study of blood T cells in healthy people across ages. The V gene end was trimmed by 2 bases and the J gene end by 9 bases; junction bases not matched to a gene: 9. Germline CDR1 and CDR2: SGHRS and YFSETQ. The CDR3 has 16 residues. A sample-barcoded 5' primer and a J-beta primer mix were used in a second PCR of roughly 7 to 11 cycles. Using its own MiXCR run on the 5' RACE reads, TCRdb lists one record per CDR3 protein. This repertoire shows 780,000 or so distinct CDR3 sequences, roughly 25% found once; its top ten account for more than 3%. These data were also reused for a study on T cells of mothers and their children.

The sequencing sample was made of blood. The chain has TRBV5-1 and TRBJ1-6, with 9 positions matching TRBD1. This TCR came from a boy between 5 and 17 years old in good health. The CDR3: CASSFSTGGAGSPLHF. In nucleotides, the CDR3 is TGCGCCAGCAGCTTCTCCACAGGGGGCGCCGGTTCACCCCTCCACTTT.